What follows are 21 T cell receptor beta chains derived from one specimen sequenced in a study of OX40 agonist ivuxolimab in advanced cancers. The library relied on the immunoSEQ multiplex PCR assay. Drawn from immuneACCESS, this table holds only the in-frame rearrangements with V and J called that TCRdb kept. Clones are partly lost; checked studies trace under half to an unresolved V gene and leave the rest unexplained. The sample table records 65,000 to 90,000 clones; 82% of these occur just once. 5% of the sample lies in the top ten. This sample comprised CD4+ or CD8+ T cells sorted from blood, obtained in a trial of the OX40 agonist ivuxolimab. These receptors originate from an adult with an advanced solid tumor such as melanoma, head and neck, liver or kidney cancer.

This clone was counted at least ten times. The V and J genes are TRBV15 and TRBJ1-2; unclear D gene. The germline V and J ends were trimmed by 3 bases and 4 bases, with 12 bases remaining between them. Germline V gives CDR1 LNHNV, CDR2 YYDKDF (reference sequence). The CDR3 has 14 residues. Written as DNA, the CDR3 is TGTGCCACCAGCAGGGCCTCGACGGGCTATGGCTACACCTTC. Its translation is CATSRASTGYGYTF.

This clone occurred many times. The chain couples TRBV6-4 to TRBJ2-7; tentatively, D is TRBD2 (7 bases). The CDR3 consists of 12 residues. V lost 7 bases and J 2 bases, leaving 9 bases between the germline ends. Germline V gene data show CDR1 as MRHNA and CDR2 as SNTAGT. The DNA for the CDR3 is TGTGCCAGCATCGGGGGGCCCTACGAGCAGTACTTC. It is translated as CASIGGPYEQYF.

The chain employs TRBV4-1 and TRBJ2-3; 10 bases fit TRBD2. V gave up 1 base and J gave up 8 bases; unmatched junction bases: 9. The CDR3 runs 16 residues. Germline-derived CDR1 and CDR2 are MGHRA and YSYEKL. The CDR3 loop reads CASSQVSLAGAGTQYF. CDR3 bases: TGCGCCAGCAGCCAAGTGTCTCTAGCGGGGGCGGGTACGCAGTATTTT.

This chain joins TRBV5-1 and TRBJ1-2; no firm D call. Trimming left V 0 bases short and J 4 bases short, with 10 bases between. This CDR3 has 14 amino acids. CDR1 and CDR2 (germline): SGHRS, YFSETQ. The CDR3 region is CASSLDLEGYGYTF. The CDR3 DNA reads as TGCGCCAGCAGCTTGGATTTGGAGGGCTATGGCTACACCTTC.

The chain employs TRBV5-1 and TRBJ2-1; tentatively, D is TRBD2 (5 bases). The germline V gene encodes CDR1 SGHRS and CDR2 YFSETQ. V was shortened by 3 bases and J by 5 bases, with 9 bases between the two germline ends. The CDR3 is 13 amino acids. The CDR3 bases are TGCGCCAGCAGCTATGGAGGTGACAATGAGCAGTTCTTC. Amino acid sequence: CASSYGGDNEQFF.

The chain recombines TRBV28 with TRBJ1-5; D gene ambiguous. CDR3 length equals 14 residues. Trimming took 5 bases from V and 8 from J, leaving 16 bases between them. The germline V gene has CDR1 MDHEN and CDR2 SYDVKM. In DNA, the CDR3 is TGTGCCAGCAGTACGCCCCGGAGGAGTGAGCCCCAGCATTTT. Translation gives CASSTPRRSEPQHF.

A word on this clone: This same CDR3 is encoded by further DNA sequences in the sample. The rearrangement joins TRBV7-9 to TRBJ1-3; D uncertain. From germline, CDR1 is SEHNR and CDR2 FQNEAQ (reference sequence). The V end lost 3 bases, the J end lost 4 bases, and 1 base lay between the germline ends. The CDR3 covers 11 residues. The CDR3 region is CASSLGNTIYF. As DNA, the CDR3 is TGTGCCAGCAGCTTGGGAAACACCATATATTTT. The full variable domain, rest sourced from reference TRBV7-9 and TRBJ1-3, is DTGVSQNPRHKITKRGQNVTFRCDPISEHNRLYWYRQTLGQGPEFLTYFQNEAQLEKSRLLSDRFSAERPKGSFSTLEIQRTEQGDSAMYLCASSLGNTIYFGEGSWLTVV.

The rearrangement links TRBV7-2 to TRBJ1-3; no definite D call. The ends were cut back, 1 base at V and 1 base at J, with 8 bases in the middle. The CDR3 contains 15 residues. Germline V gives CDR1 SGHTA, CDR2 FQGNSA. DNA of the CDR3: TGTGCCAGCAGCTTAGAGAGGGCTTCTGGAAACACCATATATTTT. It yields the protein CASSLERASGNTIYF.

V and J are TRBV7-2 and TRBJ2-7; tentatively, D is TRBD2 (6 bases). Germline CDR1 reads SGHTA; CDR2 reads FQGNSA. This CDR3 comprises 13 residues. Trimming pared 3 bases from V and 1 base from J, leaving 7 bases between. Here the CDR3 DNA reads TGTGCCAGCAGCTTGCGGGGTTCCTACGAGCAGTACTTC. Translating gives CASSLRGSYEQYF.

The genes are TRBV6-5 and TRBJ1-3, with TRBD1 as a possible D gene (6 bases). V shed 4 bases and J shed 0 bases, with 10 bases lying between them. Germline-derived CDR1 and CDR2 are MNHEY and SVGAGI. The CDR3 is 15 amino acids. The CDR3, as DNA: TGTGCCAGCAGTTTCACAGGGTTCTCTGGAAACACCATATATTTT. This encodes CASSFTGFSGNTIYF.

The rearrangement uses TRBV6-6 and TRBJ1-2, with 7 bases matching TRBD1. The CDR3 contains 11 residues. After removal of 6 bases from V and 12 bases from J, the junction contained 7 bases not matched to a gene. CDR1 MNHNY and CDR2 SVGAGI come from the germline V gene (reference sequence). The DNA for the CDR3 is TGTGCCAGCAGGGACAGGTGGGGGAACACCTTC. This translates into CASRDRWGNTF.

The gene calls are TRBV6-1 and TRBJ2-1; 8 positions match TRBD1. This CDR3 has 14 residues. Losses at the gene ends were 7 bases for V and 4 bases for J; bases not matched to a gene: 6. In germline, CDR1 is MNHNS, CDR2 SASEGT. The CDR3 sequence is CASTDRANYNEQFF. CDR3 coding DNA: TGTGCCAGCACGGACAGGGCCAATTACAATGAGCAGTTCTTC.

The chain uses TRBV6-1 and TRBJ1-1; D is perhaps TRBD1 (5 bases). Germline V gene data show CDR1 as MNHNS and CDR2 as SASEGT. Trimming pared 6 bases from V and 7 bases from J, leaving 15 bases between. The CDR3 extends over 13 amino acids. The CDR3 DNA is TGTGCCAGCAGCCGGGACCACAGCGATGAAGCTTTCTTT. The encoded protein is CASSRDHSDEAFF.

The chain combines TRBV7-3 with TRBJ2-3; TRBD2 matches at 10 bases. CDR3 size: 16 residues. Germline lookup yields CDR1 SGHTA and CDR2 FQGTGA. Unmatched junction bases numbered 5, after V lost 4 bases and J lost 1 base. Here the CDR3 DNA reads TGTGCCAGCAGCTCGATTGGGACTAGCGGCACAGATACGCAGTATTTT. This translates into CASSSIGTSGTDTQYF.

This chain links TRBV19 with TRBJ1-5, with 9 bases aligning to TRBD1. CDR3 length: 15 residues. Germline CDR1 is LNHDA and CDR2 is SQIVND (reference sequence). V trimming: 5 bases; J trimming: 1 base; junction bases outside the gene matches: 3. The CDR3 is CASSFGQGSNQPQHF. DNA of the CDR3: TGTGCCAGTAGTTTCGGACAGGGGAGCAATCAGCCCCAGCATTTT.

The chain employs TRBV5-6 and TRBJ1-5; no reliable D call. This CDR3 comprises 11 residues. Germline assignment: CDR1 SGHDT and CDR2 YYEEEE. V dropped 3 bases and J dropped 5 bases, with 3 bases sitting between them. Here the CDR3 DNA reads TGTGCCAGCAGCTGGGATCAGCCCCAGCATTTT. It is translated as CASSWDQPQHF. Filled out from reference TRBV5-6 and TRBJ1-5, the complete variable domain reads DAGVTQSPTHLIKTRGQQVTLRCSPKSGHDTVSWYQQALGQGPQFIFQYYEEEERQRGNFPDRFSGHQFPNYSSELNVNALLLGDSALYLCASSWDQPQHFGDGTRLSIL.

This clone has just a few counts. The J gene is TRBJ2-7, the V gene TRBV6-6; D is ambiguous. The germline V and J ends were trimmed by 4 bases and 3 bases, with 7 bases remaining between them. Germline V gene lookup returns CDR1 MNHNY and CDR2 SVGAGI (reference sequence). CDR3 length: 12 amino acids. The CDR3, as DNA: TGTGCCAGCAGTTTCGAGAGCTACGAGCAGTACTTC. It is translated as CASSFESYEQYF.

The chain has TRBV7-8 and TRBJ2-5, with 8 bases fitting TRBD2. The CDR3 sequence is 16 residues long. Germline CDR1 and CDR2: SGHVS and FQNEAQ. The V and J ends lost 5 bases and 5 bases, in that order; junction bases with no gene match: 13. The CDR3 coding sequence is TGTGCCAGCAGCCCGTCCGGGACTAGTGTCAGCGAGACCCAGTACTTC. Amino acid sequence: CASSPSGTSVSETQYF. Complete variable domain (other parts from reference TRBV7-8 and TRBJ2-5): GAGVSQSPRYKVAKRGQDVALRCDPISGHVSLFWYQQALGQGPEFLTYFQNEAQLDKSGLPSDRFFAERPEGSVSTLKIQRTQQEDSAVYLCASSPSGTSVSETQYFGPGTRLLVL.

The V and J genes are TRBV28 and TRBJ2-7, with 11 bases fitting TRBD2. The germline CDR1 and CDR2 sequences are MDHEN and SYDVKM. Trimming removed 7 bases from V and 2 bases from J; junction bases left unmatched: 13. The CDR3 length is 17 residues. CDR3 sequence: CASTPGLAGGYAYEQYF. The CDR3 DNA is TGTGCCAGCACCCCTGGGCTAGCGGGGGGTTATGCCTACGAGCAGTACTTC.

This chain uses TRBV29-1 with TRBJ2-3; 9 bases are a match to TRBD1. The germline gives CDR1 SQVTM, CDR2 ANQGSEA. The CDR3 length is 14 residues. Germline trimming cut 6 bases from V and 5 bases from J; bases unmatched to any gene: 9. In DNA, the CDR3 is TGCAGCGTCGCTAAACAGGGGGCGGGAGATACGCAGTATTTT. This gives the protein CSVAKQGAGDTQYF.

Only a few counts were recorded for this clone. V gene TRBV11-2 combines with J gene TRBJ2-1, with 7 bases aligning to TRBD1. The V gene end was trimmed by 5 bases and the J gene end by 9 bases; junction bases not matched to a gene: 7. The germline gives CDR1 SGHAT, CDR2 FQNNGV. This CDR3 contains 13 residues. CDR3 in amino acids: CASSLGQEREQFF. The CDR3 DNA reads TGTGCCAGCAGCCTAGGACAGGAACGTGAGCAGTTCTTC. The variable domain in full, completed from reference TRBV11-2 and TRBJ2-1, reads EAGVAQSPRYKIIEKRQSVAFWCNPISGHATLYWYQQILGQGPKLLIQFQNNGVVDDSQLPKDRFSAERLKGVDSTLKIQPAKLEDSAVYLCASSLGQEREQFFGPGTRLTVL.